The 7 T cell receptor beta chains listed next were all sequenced from one sample in a study of identical twins. One entry per CDR3 protein, called by TCRdb with MiXCR from the 5' RACE reads. The table has hundreds of thousands of distinct CDR3 sequences, around 7.5% seen once. The data also belong to a second study, concerning yellow fever vaccine responses in identical twins.

The sequenced material came from PBMCs. These TCRs come from a woman aged 18-30 years in good health.

The V and J genes are TRBV20-1 and TRBJ1-1; TRBD1 agrees at 7 bases. The CDR3 totals 15 residues. Per the germline V gene, CDR1 is DFQATT and CDR2 is SNEGSKA (reference sequence). Trimming removed 0 bases from V and 1 base from J; junction bases left unmatched: 5. The CDR3 coding sequence is TGCAGTGCTAGAGATATCGAGGGGGCGAACACTGAAGCTTTCTTT. Amino acid sequence: CSARDIEGANTEAFF.

Ten or more counts support this clonotype. The chain couples TRBV2 to TRBJ1-5, with a weak D call TRBD1 (6 bases). The germline V and J ends were trimmed by 4 bases and 4 bases, with 14 bases remaining between them. Per the germline V gene, CDR1 is SNHLY and CDR2 is FYNNEI. The CDR3 loop spans 15 amino acids. This CDR3 is CASSVGTSYNQPQHF. CDR3 nucleotide sequence: TGTGCCAGCAGTGTCGGGACAAGTTATAATCAGCCCCAGCATTTT. Full variable domain (remainder filled in from reference TRBV2 and TRBJ1-5): EPEVTQTPSHQVTQMGQEVILRCVPISNHLYFYWYRQILGQKVEFLVSFYNNEISEKSEIFDDQFSVERPDGSNFTLKIRSTKLEDSAMYFCASSVGTSYNQPQHFGDGTRLSIL.

This clonotype was counted many times. The genes are TRBV20-1 and TRBJ2-3; TRBD2 matches 12 bases. The CDR3 has 16 amino acids. Losses at the gene ends were 7 bases for V and 6 bases for J; bases not matched to a gene: 14. Germline V gene sequence: CDR1 DFQATT, CDR2 SNEGSKA (reference sequence). CDR3 coding DNA: TGCAGTGGTGCTAGCGGGGGGGCTCGGGACCTGGATACGCAGTATTTT. It is translated as CSGASGGARDLDTQYF.

As regards this clonotype: Possible read error: a much larger clone is one base away. CDR3 DNA: TGTGCCAGCAGGTCGAACACCGGGGAGCTGTTTTTT. It is translated as CASRSNTGELFF. The chain joins TRBV12-3 or TRBV12-4 to TRBJ2-2; D is ambiguous. Trimming shortened V by 6 bases and J by 0 bases, and 2 bases separated the two germline ends. The CDR3 extends over 12 amino acids.

The chain employs TRBV4-1 and TRBJ2-7, with D tentatively TRBD1 (7 bases). This CDR3 is 15 amino acids long. Germline assignment: CDR1 MGHRA and CDR2 YSYEKL. Trimming took off 1 base at V and 1 base at J, with 11 bases between the two ends. CDR3 nucleotides: TGCGCCAGCAGCCAAGTGGAGGGACAGTCCTACGAGCAGTACTTC. This gives the protein CASSQVEGQSYEQYF.

The chain couples TRBV6-5 to TRBJ1-2, with 9 bases matching TRBD1. V lost 5 bases and J lost 7; bases outside the gene matches: 11. Looked up from germline, CDR1 is MNHEY and CDR2 is SVGAGI. The CDR3 length is 15 residues. Here the CDR3 reads CASSNPGQGIGGYTF. In DNA form, the CDR3 reads TGTGCCAGCAGTAACCCGGGACAGGGTATCGGTGGCTACACCTTC.

This clonotype was found a few times. The rearrangement joins TRBV28 to TRBJ2-3; TRBD1 agrees at 10 bases. CDR3 size: 14 residues. J was trimmed by 7 bases and V by 7 bases; bases with no gene match: 8. Germline V lookup: CDR1 MDHEN, CDR2 SYDVKM. CDR3 in DNA: TGTGCCAGCACCCAGACAGGGGGCTCGAATACGCAGTATTTT. It codes for CASTQTGGSNTQYF.